This T cell receptor beta chain stems from a study of siplizumab effects on memory and regulatory T cells. Turning to this clone: Its antigen is undetermined.

Some clones are missing from TCRdb's copy, which holds only in-frame ones; the method was immunoSEQ multiplex PCR. The sample lists roughly 50,000 clones; roughly 84% were seen once. Study results and limitations: The average Treg-derived proportion among mappable alloreactive CD4+ clones was 55% to 75% with siplizumab versus 25% to 30% in controls.

The CDR3 sequence is 16 residues long. The germline gives CDR1 SGHRS, CDR2 YFSETQ. V dropped 1 base and J dropped 6 bases, with 16 bases sitting between them. The V gene is TRBV5-1, the J gene TRBJ1-4, with D possibly matching TRBD1 (5 bases). This receptor was obtained from a human donor in good health. Sequencing was carried out using naive CD8+ T cells sorted from blood. CDR3 in amino acids: CASSLWDRGSDEKLFF. In nucleotides, the CDR3 is TGCGCCAGCAGCTTGTGGGATCGGGGCAGCGATGAAAAACTGTTTTTT.